This T cell receptor (beta chain) was recovered during a study of technical replicates of blood from a few donors (dated by TCRdb to 2017 to 2019). As encoded in the germline V gene (reference sequence), CDR1 is SSHAT while CDR2 is FNYEAQ. The CDR3 numbers 14 residues from cysteine through phenylalanine. Only CDR3 DNA is held: 42 bases, read in frame from base 1. Library generation was performed with the immunoSEQ multiplex PCR assay. The immuneACCESS repertoire file appears here via TCRdb, limited to in-frame rearrangements. These files lack a portion of the clones; in checked studies, under half of the deficit traces to unresolved V genes, and the cause of the others is not known. The sample table shows 75,000 to 95,000 clones, and 90% to 96% are seen once. The ten largest clones take up 0.36% of the sample. Points on this clone: The clone's antigen remains unknown. The junction and the germline gene differ at one end; a read error may be behind it.

Sequencing used T cells isolated from PBMCs. The origin of this receptor is a human donor in good health. The rearrangement combines TRBV7-7 with TRBJ2-3; TRBD1 matches 7 bases in the middle. For the CDR3, the sequence is CASSQDRGTDTQYF. The DNA is TGTGCTAGCAGCCAAGACAGGGGCACAGATACGCAGTATTTT.